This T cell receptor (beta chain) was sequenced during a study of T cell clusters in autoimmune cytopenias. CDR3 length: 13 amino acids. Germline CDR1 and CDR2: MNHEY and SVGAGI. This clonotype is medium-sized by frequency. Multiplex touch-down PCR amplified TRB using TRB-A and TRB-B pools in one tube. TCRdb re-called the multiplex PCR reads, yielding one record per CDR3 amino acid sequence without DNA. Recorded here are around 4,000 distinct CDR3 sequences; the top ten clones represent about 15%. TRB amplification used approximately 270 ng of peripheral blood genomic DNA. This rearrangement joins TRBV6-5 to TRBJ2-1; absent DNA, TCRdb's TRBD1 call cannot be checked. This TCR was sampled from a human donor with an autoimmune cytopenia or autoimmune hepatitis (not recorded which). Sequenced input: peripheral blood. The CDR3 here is CATLEQGYNEQFF.